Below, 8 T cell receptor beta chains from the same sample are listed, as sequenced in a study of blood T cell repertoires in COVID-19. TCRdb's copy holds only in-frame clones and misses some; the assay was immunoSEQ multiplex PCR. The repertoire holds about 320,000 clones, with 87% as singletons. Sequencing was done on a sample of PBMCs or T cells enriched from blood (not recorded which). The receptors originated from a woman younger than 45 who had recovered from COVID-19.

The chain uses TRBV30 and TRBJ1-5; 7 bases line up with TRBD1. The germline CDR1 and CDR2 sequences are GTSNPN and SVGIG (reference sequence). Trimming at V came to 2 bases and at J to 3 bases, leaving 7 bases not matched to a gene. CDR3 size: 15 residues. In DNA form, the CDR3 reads TGTGCCTGGAGTACCATGGACAGGAACAATCAGCCCCAGCATTTT. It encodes CAWSTMDRNNQPQHF.

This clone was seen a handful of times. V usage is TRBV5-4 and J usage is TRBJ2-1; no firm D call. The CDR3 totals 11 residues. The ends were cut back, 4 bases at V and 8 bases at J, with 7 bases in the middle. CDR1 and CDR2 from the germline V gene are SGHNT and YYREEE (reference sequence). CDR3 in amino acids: CASSLSDEQFF. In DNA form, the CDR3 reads TGTGCCAGCAGCCTGTCGGATGAGCAGTTCTTC.

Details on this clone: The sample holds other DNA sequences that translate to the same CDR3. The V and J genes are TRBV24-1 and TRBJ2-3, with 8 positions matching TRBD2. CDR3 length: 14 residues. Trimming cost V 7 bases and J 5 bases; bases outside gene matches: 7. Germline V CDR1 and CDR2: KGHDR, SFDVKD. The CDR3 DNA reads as TGTGCCACCAGCGAGCGGGGGCGAGGAGATACGCAGTATTTT. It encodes CATSERGRGDTQYF.

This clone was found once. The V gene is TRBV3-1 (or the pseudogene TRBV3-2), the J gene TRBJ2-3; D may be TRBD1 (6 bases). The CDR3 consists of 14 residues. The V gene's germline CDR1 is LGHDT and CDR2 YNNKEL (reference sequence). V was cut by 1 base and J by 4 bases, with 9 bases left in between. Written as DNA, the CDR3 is TGTGCCAGCAGCCAAGGCAGGGGAGCAGATACGCAGTATTTT. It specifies CASSQGRGADTQYF.

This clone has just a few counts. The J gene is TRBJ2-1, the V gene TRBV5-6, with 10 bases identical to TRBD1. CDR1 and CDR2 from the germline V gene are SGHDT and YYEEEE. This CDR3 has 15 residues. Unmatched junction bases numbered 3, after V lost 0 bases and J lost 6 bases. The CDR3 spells CASSLGDRGSNEQFF. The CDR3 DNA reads TGTGCCAGCAGCTTGGGGGACAGGGGATCCAATGAGCAGTTCTTC. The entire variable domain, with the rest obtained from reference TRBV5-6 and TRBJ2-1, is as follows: DAGVTQSPTHLIKTRGQQVTLRCSPKSGHDTVSWYQQALGQGPQFIFQYYEEEERQRGNFPDRFSGHQFPNYSSELNVNALLLGDSALYLCASSLGDRGSNEQFFGPGTRLTVL.

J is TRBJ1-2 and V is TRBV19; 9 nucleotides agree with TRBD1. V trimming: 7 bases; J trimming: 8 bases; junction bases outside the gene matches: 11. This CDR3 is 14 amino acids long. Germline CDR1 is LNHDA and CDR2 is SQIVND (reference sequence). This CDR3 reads CASTQDRGSGGYTF. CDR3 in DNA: TGTGCCAGTACCCAGGACAGGGGTTCTGGGGGCTACACCTTC.

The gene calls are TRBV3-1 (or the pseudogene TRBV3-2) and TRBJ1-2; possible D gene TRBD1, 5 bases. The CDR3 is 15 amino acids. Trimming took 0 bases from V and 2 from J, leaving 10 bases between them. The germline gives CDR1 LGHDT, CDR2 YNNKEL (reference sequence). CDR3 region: CASSQENRGNYGYTF. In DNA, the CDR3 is TGTGCCAGCAGCCAAGAGAATCGGGGGAACTATGGCTACACCTTC.

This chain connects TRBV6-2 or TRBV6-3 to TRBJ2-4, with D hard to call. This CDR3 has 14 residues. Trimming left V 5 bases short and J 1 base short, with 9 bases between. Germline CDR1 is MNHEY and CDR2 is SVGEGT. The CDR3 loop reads CASSRSEAKNIQYF. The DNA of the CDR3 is TGTGCCAGCAGTCGCTCGGAGGCCAAAAACATTCAGTACTTC.